This TCR beta chain appears in the sequencing data of a study of blood T cell repertoires in COVID-19. The table came from immunoSEQ multiplex PCR; TCRdb's copy has only in-frame clones and leaves some out. The sample lists about 22,000 clones, roughly four fifths seen once, with 48% in the top ten. The clonotype was recovered from a man between 65 and 85 years old with acute or convalescent COVID-19. Sequenced input: peripheral blood.

CDR3 coding DNA: TGTGCCAGCAGTTACCAGGTCGGCTCTGGAAACACCATATATTTT. It encodes CASSYQVGSGNTIYF. This chain connects TRBV6-5 to TRBJ1-3; D is uncertain. Per the germline V gene, CDR1 is MNHEY and CDR2 is SVGAGI. The CDR3 is 15 residues long. Trimming cost V 2 bases and J 0 bases, with 8 bases left between them.